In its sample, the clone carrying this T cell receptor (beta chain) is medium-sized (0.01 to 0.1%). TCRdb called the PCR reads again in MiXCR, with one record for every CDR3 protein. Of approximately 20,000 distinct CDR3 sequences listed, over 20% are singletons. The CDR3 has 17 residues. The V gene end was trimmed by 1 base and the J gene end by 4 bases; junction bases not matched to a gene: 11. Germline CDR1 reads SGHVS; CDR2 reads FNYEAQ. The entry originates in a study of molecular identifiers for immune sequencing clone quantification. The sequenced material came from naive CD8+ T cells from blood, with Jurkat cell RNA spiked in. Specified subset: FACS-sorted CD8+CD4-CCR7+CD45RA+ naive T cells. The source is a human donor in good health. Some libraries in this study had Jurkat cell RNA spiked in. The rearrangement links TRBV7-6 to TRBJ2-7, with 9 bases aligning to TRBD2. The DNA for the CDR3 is TGTGCCAGCAGCTTAGAACCTGGTAGCGGGAGTCATTACGAGCAGTACTTC. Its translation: CASSLEPGSGSHYEQYF.